One sample yielded the 5 T cell receptor beta chains listed below, sequenced in a study of T cells expressing NK-cell markers (TCRdb year 2020). Library preparation used 5' RACE. Reads for this sample came from an Illumina HiSeq 2000. The reads went through TCRdb reprocessing, and each CDR3 protein sequence gets one entry with no DNA. The table for this sample shows 450,000 to 600,000 distinct CDR3 sequences. Jointly, the top ten make up approximately 3.6% of the sample. Sequences were obtained from blood T cells: a sorted CD56 or NKG2C T cell subset, CD4+ or CD8+ T cells, or bulk PBMC T cells (not recorded which). These receptors originate from a man aged 18 to 30 in good health. Donor details come from another sample of the same person, matched by shared clones.

The chain recombines TRBV7-2 with TRBJ2-7; lacking DNA, the TRBD2 call made by TCRdb goes unchecked. This CDR3 has 15 amino acids. Germline loops: CDR1 SGHTA, CDR2 FQGNSA. CDR3 residues: CASSLAPRLEYEQYF.

V is TRBV6-6 and J is TRBJ2-1; there is no DNA to check the TCRdb D call of TRBD1. The CDR3 spans 17 residues. The germline CDR1 and CDR2 sequences are MNHNY and SVGAGI (reference sequence). The CDR3 here is CASRTDEAVRSYNEQFF.

The CDR3 loop reads CASSFLGTGVRETQYF. This sequence joins TRBV5-5 and TRBJ2-5; the TRBD1 assignment by TCRdb is unverifiable without DNA. Germline V lookup: CDR1 SGHKS, CDR2 YYEKEE (reference sequence). The CDR3 totals 16 residues.

The chain links TRBV5-1 to TRBJ2-3; lacking DNA, the TRBD1 call made by TCRdb goes unchecked. Germline-derived CDR1 and CDR2 are SGHRS and YFSETQ. This CDR3 has 14 residues. The CDR3 sequence is CATRTGEYTDTQYF.

This CDR3 reads CASSQGAGDTDTQYF. This sequence joins TRBV9 and TRBJ2-3; TCRdb reports TRBD2, a call that lacks DNA to check it against. Germline CDR1 and CDR2: SGDLS and YYNGEE. The CDR3 loop spans 15 amino acids.